The following is a T cell receptor beta chain sequence with its context. The data originate from a study of technical replicates of blood from a few donors. The method was immunoSEQ multiplex PCR; TCRdb's version includes in-frame clones alone and lacks a portion of them. The sample yields 95,000 to 100,000 clones, approximately 96% seen once. Germline V gene data show CDR1 as LNHNV and CDR2 as YYDKDF (reference sequence). Trimming shortened V by 1 base and J by 5 bases, and 15 bases separated the two germline ends. This CDR3 region has 15 residues. This receptor was obtained from a human donor in good health. This rearrangement joins TRBV15 to TRBJ2-7; TRBD1 might be the D (6 bases). Material: T cells isolated from PBMCs. CDR3 coding DNA: TGTGCCACCAGCAGAGCAGGGGCCAATCGCCACGAGCAGTACTTC. It is translated as CATSRAGANRHEQYF.